A selection of T cell receptor beta chains follows, all from one sample in a study of a mutant IDH1 vaccine in newly diagnosed glioma. These TCRs are of unknown antigen specificity. Generated by immunoSEQ multiplex PCR, the TCRdb table keeps only in-frame clones and is missing some. Found here are around 50,000 clones, around 84% of them singletons; the top ten hold roughly 4%. Sequencing was performed on PBMCs, taken from a glioma patient whose treatment included an IDH1 peptide vaccine. All receptors derive from a woman aged 18-29 years with glioma. The CDR3 runs from the conserved cysteine through the conserved F or W. Fields, in order: clone size, V gene, CDR3 length, J gene, D gene, CDR3 protein, CDR3 DNA. A D gene is named only where the DNA matches it firmly. Where a row states a size, it is once, few, many or the class of an expanded clone; other rows omit it.

abundance: -; v_gene: TRBV7-9; len: 13; j_gene: TRBJ2-3; d_gene: -; CDR3aa: CASGGQGTDTQYF; CDR3nt: TGTGCCAGCGGCGGGCAGGGCACAGATACGCAGTATTTT
abundance: -; v_gene: TRBV27; len: 12; j_gene: TRBJ2-2; d_gene: -; CDR3aa: CASSLSPGELFF; CDR3nt: TGTGCCAGCAGTTTAAGCCCCGGGGAGCTGTTTTTT
abundance: -; v_gene: TRBV9; len: 13; j_gene: TRBJ1-2; d_gene: -; CDR3aa: CASSVGQHYGYTF; CDR3nt: TGTGCCAGCAGCGTTGGACAGCACTATGGCTACACCTTC
abundance: -; v_gene: TRBV6-5; len: 15; j_gene: TRBJ2-2; d_gene: -; CDR3aa: CASSYSTGNTGELFF; CDR3nt: TGTGCCAGCAGTTACTCGACAGGGAACACCGGGGAGCTGTTTTTT
abundance: -; v_gene: TRBV30; len: 16; j_gene: TRBJ1-3; d_gene: -; CDR3aa: CAWSALDLSSGNTIYF; CDR3nt: TGTGCCTGGAGTGCCCTAGACTTGAGCTCTGGAAACACCATATATTTT
abundance: -; v_gene: TRBV2; len: 15; j_gene: TRBJ2-3; d_gene: -; CDR3aa: CASSAVRGHRDTQYF; CDR3nt: TGTGCCAGCAGTGCGGTTCGTGGCCACCGGGATACGCAGTATTTT
abundance: -; v_gene: TRBV19; len: 14; j_gene: TRBJ1-2; d_gene: TRBD1; CDR3aa: CASSGQGAPYGYTF; CDR3nt: TGTGCCAGTAGTGGACAGGGGGCCCCCTATGGCTACACCTTC
abundance: -; v_gene: TRBV5-1; len: 15; j_gene: TRBJ2-7; d_gene: TRBD1; CDR3aa: CASSLGQGAAYEQYF; CDR3nt: TGCGCCAGCAGCCTGGGACAGGGGGCGGCCTACGAGCAGTACTTC
abundance: -; v_gene: TRBV7-2; len: 14; j_gene: TRBJ2-1; d_gene: -; CDR3aa: CASSLGAAYNEQFF; CDR3nt: TGTGCCAGCAGCTTAGGTGCCGCCTACAATGAGCAGTTCTTC
abundance: -; v_gene: TRBV2; len: 14; j_gene: TRBJ1-1; d_gene: -; CDR3aa: CASSGVRANTEAFF; CDR3nt: TGTGCCAGCAGTGGGGTCAGGGCGAACACTGAAGCTTTCTTT
abundance: -; v_gene: TRBV13; len: 14; j_gene: TRBJ2-7; d_gene: TRBD1; CDR3aa: CASSRTGPPYEQYF; CDR3nt: TGTGCCAGCAGCCGGACAGGGCCTCCCTACGAGCAGTACTTC
abundance: -; v_gene: TRBV19; len: 15; j_gene: TRBJ2-7; d_gene: -; CDR3aa: CASSIGLGEPYEQYF; CDR3nt: TGTGCCAGTAGTATAGGGCTCGGCGAACCCTACGAGCAGTACTTC
abundance: -; v_gene: TRBV7-7; len: 14; j_gene: TRBJ2-7; d_gene: TRBD1; CDR3aa: CASSLGQGAYEQYF; CDR3nt: TGTGCTAGCAGCTTAGGGCAGGGGGCCTACGAGCAGTACTTC
abundance: -; v_gene: TRBV5-6; len: 15; j_gene: TRBJ1-2; d_gene: TRBD1; CDR3aa: CASSLRGQGSYGYTF; CDR3nt: TGTGCCAGCAGCTTGAGGGGACAGGGCTCCTATGGCTACACCTTC
abundance: once; v_gene: TRBV5-1; len: 15; j_gene: TRBJ2-1; d_gene: -; CDR3aa: CASSLVVAEYNEQFF; CDR3nt: TGCGCCAGCAGCTTGGTGGTAGCGGAATACAATGAGCAGTTCTTC
abundance: once; v_gene: TRBV7-7; len: 17; j_gene: TRBJ2-6; d_gene: -; CDR3aa: CASSSAPTASGANVLTF; CDR3nt: TGTGCCAGCAGCTCGGCCCCGACGGCCTCTGGGGCCAACGTCCTGACTTTC